This entry features one TCR beta chain sequence. This sample is part of a study of blood T cell repertoires in COVID-19. Across the study: Acute-phase and convalescent COVID-19 samples originated in the United States, Italy and Spain. T cells, B-cell-depleted T cells, or PBMCs provided the cDNA or gDNA that served as material.

Germline CDR1 SGDLS, CDR2 YYNGEE. The length of the CDR3 is 16 residues. V dropped 2 bases and J dropped 6; count of bases not matched to a gene: 11. Original handling: For nucleated cells, counts were estimated from reference gene primer amplification. Measured with immunoSEQ multiplex PCR; TCRdb has only the in-frame clones, and not every one. V and J calls and clone size come straight from that table; D and trimming were deduced from the DNA. Of approximately 280,000 clones listed, under 90% are singletons. The clonotype originates from a man aged 50 to 60 with acute or convalescent COVID-19. Sequenced sample: peripheral blood. The V and J genes are TRBV9 and TRBJ1-2; 9 bases align to TRBD1. CDR3 loop: CASSVTPGQGKDGYTF. CDR3 nucleotides: TGTGCCAGCAGCGTCACTCCGGGACAGGGAAAGGATGGCTACACCTTC.